This passage covers 3 T cell receptor beta chains from one sample sequenced in a study of blood T cell repertoires in COVID-19. Sequencing was performed with immunoSEQ multiplex PCR; in TCRdb, only in-frame clones are kept and a portion is missing. The sample lists tens of thousands of clones, 65% to 90% occurring once. The specimen sequenced was peripheral blood. These receptors were collected from a man aged 70-80 years with acute or convalescent COVID-19.

The chain has TRBV29-1 and TRBJ2-2; a possible D gene is TRBD2 (6 bases). There are 13 residues in the CDR3. V was pared by 4 bases and J by 4 bases, with 10 bases between. The germline gives CDR1 SQVTM, CDR2 ANQGSEA. The CDR3, as DNA: TGCAGCGTTGCGGGCGGGGTCACCGGGGAGCTGTTTTTT. Residues: CSVAGGVTGELFF.

The chain recombines TRBV7-2 with TRBJ1-5, with 7 bases fitting TRBD1. Germline V gene data show CDR1 as SGHTA and CDR2 as FQGNSA. V lost 6 bases, J lost 6 bases, and 8 bases stayed unmatched. The CDR3 is 14 amino acids. The CDR3 reads CASSATGLAQPQHF. Here the CDR3 DNA reads TGTGCCAGCAGTGCGACAGGGTTAGCTCAGCCCCAGCATTTT.

Note on this clone: One end of the junction varies from germline; a read error may be responsible. V is TRBV7-9 and J is TRBJ2-7; 10 bases are shared with TRBD2. CDR1 SEHNR and CDR2 FQNEAQ come from the germline V gene (reference sequence). The CDR3 has 15 residues. The CDR3 is CASSLGGLAPYEQYF. CDR3 nucleotide sequence: TGTGCCAGCAGTTTAGGGGGACTAGCGCCTTACGAGCAGTACTTC.